The sequence of this T cell receptor (beta chain) was determined in a study of blood T cell repertoires in COVID-19. In the original analysis: By means of reference gene primer amplification, nucleated cell counts were estimated. TCRdb's table, derived via immunoSEQ multiplex PCR, lists solely in-frame clones and lacks some. Clone size and the V and J calls come from that table; the DNA yielded D and trimming. The sample has fewer than 250,000 clones, 75% to 90% seen once. The germline V gene has CDR1 KGHSH and CDR2 LQKENI. The junction had 8 bases not matched to a gene; V was cut back by 2 bases and J by 6 bases. The CDR3 sequence is 15 residues long.

The sample was peripheral blood. The chain combines TRBV18 with TRBJ2-7, with 9 bases identical to TRBD1. This TCR was sampled from a woman in her 70s with active or convalescent COVID-19. The CDR3 nucleotides are TGTGCCAGCTCACCAGGACAGGGGTCGGCTGTCGAGCAGTACTTC. As protein: CASSPGQGSAVEQYF.